This entry lists 8 T cell receptor beta chains sequenced from one sample in a study of T-cell memory formation after mild COVID-19 (dated by TCRdb to the early 2020s). The method behind the library was 5' RACE. The run used an Illumina NovaSeq 6000. TCRdb reworked the public reads: Q25 trimming with fastp, MiXCR clone assembly, productive beta chains retained. Under each unique CDR3 protein, matching rows form one entry showing the most common genes and DNA. The table for this sample lists 29,000 or so distinct CDR3 sequences; approximately 12% of them were counted only once. Roughly 15% of the sample comes from the top ten. The sample taken for sequencing was PBMCs or a T cell subset sorted from them (not recorded which). All receptors come from an adult woman who had mild COVID-19 (a few samples of this study predate the infection). The sample titles of this study are shuffled in the database, so cell type and time point are left out; the donor was told from shared clones.

V gene TRBV9 combines with J gene TRBJ2-7; 9 nucleotides agree with TRBD2. Germline V gene lookup returns CDR1 SGDLS and CDR2 YYNGEE. V was clipped by 3 bases and J by 5 bases; unmatched bases: 3. This CDR3 region has 13 residues. DNA of the CDR3: TGTGCCAGCAGCGCGGGACTAGCTGACGAGCAGTACTTC. This translates into CASSAGLADEQYF.

This clonotype was counted ten times or more. V is TRBV20-1 and J is TRBJ2-3, with a weak D call TRBD2 (5 bases). V was clipped by 6 bases and J by 3 bases, with 10 bases between them. Germline CDR1 reads DFQATT; CDR2 reads SNEGSKA (reference sequence). This CDR3 spans 12 amino acids. The CDR3 DNA reads TGCAGTGCCCCGGGAAGGACAGATACGCAGTATTTT. Translating gives CSAPGRTDTQYF.

This clonotype came up many times. The chain links TRBV11-3 to TRBJ2-2; 7 bases are shared with TRBD1. CDR1 and CDR2 from the germline V gene are SGHNT and YENEEA. The CDR3 is 15 amino acids. V was pared by 0 bases and J by 5 bases, with 3 bases of the junction left unmatched. The CDR3 region has the DNA TGTGCCAGCAGCTTAGACTACAGGGGAACCGGGGAGCTGTTTTTT. Protein: CASSLDYRGTGELFF.

In its sample, this clonotype was seen many times. The chain combines TRBV18 with TRBJ2-6, with D unclear. The CDR3 is made up of 17 amino acids. Germline CDR1 and CDR2: KGHSH and LQKENI. The ends were cut back, 1 base at V and 0 bases at J, with 10 bases in the middle. The CDR3 DNA reads as TGTGCCAGCTCACCACAGAGCCCGAGCTCTGGGGCCAACGTCCTGACTTTC. Its translation: CASSPQSPSSGANVLTF.

Comment on this clonotype: It is likely a read error, because the conserved phenylalanine at the end of the CDR3 is missing. This chain uses TRBV18 with TRBJ2-7, with a possible D match to TRBD1 (5 bases). The CDR3 consists of 14 residues. Germline V lookup: CDR1 KGHSH, CDR2 LQKENI. V was trimmed by 0 bases and J by 9 bases, leaving 15 bases between them. CDR3: CASSPPQGWQVQYL. In DNA, the CDR3 is TGTGCCAGCTCACCACCGCAGGGTTGGCAGGTGCAGTACTTA.

This clonotype was counted at least ten times. This sequence joins TRBV7-8 and TRBJ2-3; D possibly uses TRBD1 or TRBD2 (6 bases each). This CDR3 comprises 17 residues. The V gene's germline CDR1 is SGHVS and CDR2 FQNEAQ. Deletions cut 4 bases from V and 5 bases from J, with 22 bases between. The CDR3 is CASSSDGGPREEDTQYF. DNA of the CDR3: TGTGCCAGCAGCTCCGACGGGGGCCCCCGAGAAGAAGATACGCAGTATTTT.

This clonotype was seen many times. The J gene is TRBJ1-5, the V gene TRBV6-1; D is perhaps TRBD1 (6 bases). This CDR3 comprises 13 residues. V was pared by 4 bases and J by 7 bases, with 11 bases between. The germline CDR1 and CDR2 sequences are MNHNS and SASEGT. Here the CDR3 reads CASSVYRDQPQHF. CDR3 nucleotides: TGTGCCAGCAGTGTGTACAGGGACCAGCCCCAGCATTTT.

This clonotype was detected ten times or more. The V and J genes are TRBV9 and TRBJ2-1, with TRBD1 matching 9 bases. V shed 0 bases and J 7 bases; nucleotides not matched to a gene: 5. CDR1 is SGDLS and CDR2 is YYNGEE in the germline V gene. The CDR3 sequence is 15 residues long. The CDR3 protein is CASSVDGQGRNEQFF. CDR3 in DNA: TGTGCCAGCAGCGTAGATGGACAGGGGAGGAATGAGCAGTTCTTC.